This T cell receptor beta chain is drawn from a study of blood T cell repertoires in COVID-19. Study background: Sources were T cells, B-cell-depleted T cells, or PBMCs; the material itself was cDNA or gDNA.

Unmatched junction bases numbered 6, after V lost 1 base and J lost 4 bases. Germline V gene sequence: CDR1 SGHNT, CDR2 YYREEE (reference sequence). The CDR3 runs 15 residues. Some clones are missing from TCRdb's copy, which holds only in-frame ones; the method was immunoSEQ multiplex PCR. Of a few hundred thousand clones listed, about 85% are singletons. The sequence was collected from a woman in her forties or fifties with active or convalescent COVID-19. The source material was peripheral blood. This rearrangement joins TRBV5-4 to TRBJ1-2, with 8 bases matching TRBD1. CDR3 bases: TGTGCCAGCAGCTTGTTAGCAGGGGGCATCTATGGCTACACCTTC. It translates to CASSLLAGGIYGYTF.